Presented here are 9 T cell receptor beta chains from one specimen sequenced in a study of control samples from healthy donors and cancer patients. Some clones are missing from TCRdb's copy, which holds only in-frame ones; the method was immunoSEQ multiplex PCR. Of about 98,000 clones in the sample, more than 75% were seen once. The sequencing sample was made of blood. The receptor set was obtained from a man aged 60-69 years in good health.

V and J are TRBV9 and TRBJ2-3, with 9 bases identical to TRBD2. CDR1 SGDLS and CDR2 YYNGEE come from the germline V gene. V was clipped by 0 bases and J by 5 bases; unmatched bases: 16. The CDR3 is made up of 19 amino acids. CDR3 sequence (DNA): TGTGCCAGCAGCGTAGGGCCTGGGACGCGGGGGGGCCCGGGAGATACGCAGTATTTT. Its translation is CASSVGPGTRGGPGDTQYF.

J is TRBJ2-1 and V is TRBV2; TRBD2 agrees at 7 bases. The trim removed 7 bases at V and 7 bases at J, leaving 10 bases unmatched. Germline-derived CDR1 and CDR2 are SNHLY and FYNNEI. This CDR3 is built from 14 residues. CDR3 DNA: TGTGCCAGCACCCCTCGGACTAGTAGGAATGAGCAGTTCTTC. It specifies CASTPRTSRNEQFF.

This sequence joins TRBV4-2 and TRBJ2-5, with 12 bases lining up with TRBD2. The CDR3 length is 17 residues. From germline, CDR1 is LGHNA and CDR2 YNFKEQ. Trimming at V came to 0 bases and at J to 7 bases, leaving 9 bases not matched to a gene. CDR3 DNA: TGTGCCAGCAGCCAAGAATCTAGCGGGGGGGCTATTGGGACCCAGTACTTC. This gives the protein CASSQESSGGAIGTQYF.

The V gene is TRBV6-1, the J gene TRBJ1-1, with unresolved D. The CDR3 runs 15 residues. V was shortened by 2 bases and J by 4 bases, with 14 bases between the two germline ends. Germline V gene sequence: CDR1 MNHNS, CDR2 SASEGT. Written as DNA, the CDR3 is TGTGCCAGCAGTGAACCCAGGCTTGAAGGCACTGAAGCTTTCTTT. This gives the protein CASSEPRLEGTEAFF.

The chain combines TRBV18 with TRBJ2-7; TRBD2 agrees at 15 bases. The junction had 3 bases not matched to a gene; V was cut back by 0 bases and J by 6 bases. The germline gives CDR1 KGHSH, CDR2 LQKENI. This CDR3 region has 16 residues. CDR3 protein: CASSPPGLAGGGEQYF. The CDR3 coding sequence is TGTGCCAGCTCACCACCGGGACTAGCGGGGGGTGGCGAGCAGTACTTC.

CDR3 sequence reads: CASSQEQYNEQFF. The CDR3 DNA is TGCGCCAGCAGCCAAGAACAATACAATGAGCAGTTCTTC. This chain connects TRBV4-1 to TRBJ2-1; no reliable D call. The CDR3 has 13 residues. The V and J ends lost 0 bases and 4 bases respectively, with 4 bases between them. Germline CDR1 MGHRA, CDR2 YSYEKL.

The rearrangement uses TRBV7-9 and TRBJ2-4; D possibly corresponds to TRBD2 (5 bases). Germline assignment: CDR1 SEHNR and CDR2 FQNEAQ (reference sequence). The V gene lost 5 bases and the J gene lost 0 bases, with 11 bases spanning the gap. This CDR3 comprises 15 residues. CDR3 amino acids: CASSLRGGAKNIQYF. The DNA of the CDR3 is TGTGCCAGCAGCCTACGGGGTGGAGCCAAAAACATTCAGTACTTC.

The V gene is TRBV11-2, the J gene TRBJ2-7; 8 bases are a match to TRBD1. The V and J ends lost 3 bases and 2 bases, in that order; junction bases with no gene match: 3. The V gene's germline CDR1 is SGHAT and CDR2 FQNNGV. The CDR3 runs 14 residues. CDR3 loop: CASSFGQGPYEQYF. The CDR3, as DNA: TGTGCCAGCAGCTTCGGACAGGGCCCCTACGAGCAGTACTTC.

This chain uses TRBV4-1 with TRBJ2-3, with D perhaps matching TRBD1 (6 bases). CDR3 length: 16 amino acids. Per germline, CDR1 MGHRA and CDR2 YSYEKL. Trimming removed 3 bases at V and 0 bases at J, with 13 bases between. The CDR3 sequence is CASSQDRLPSTDTQYF. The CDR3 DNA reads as TGCGCCAGCAGCCAGGACAGACTCCCTAGCACAGATACGCAGTATTTT.